One sample yielded the 4 T cell receptor beta chains listed below, sequenced in a study of T cell changes during pregnancy in multiple sclerosis. Clones were sequenced by immunoSEQ multiplex PCR, and TCRdb holds only the in-frame ones, with some missing. Among 52,000 or so clones listed, approximately 90% were seen once. Sequenced here: CD4+ T cells from peripheral blood mononuclear cells, sampled in the first trimester of pregnancy. Source of these receptors: a female donor with multiple sclerosis, enrolled in a pregnancy study.

In regard to this clone: The sample contains more than one DNA sequence encoding this CDR3. The chain recombines TRBV29-1 with TRBJ2-7; no clear D. This CDR3 is built from 13 residues. Germline V CDR1 and CDR2: SQVTM, ANQGSEA. V lost 1 base, J lost 2 bases, and 9 bases lay in between. The CDR3 region has the DNA TGCAGCGTTGAAGTACAGATCCCCTACGAGCAGTACTTC. Its protein product is CSVEVQIPYEQYF.

The rearrangement links TRBV5-1 to TRBJ1-1, with D tentatively TRBD1 (6 bases). Germline loops: CDR1 SGHRS, CDR2 YFSETQ. The ends were cut back, 4 bases at V and 5 bases at J, with 21 bases in the middle. The CDR3 totals 16 residues. Here the CDR3 DNA reads TGCGCCAGCAGCCACGGACAGATATTGGATAGGACTGAAGCTTTCTTT. Its translation is CASSHGQILDRTEAFF.

The chain couples TRBV7-2 to TRBJ2-5; 7 bases are a match to TRBD2. Germline CDR1 reads SGHTA; CDR2 reads FQGNSA. V lost 1 base, J lost 1 base, and 6 bases stayed unmatched. The CDR3 sequence is 16 residues long. The CDR3 loop is CASSLGAGDGQETQYF. DNA for the CDR3: TGTGCCAGCAGCTTAGGTGCGGGGGATGGCCAAGAGACCCAGTACTTC.

The chain combines TRBV19 with TRBJ1-3, with TRBD1 identical over 9 bases. The CDR3 consists of 17 residues. CDR1 is LNHDA and CDR2 is SQIVND in the germline V gene (reference sequence). V shed 2 bases, J shed 4 bases, and the junction held 9 bases outside the gene matches. The CDR3 spells CASSIRLGTGSGNTIYF. Here the CDR3 DNA reads TGTGCCAGTAGTATAAGGCTCGGGACAGGGTCCGGAAACACCATATATTTT.